This T cell receptor beta chain appears in the sequencing data of a study of cytomegalovirus exposure and HLA in healthy donors. Overall study: Earlier work reported around 110 million unique TCR beta sequences from 150 million to 200 million T cells. Study outcomes and limitations: A few V segments could not be told apart, such as TRBV6-2 and TRBV6-3, and were left out.

From germline, CDR1 is PRHDT and CDR2 FYEKMQ (reference sequence). The germline V and J ends were trimmed by 6 bases and 3 bases, with 17 bases remaining between them. The CDR3 totals 15 residues. Researchers ran the PCR with 60 Vbeta and 13 Jbeta primers. The data were produced by immunoSEQ multiplex PCR, yet TCRdb's version contains in-frame clones alone and is incomplete. Of approximately 160,000 clones detected, 75% to 90% appear once; the ten largest clones hold around 4.1%. Turning to this clone: Its antigen is not identified.

The J gene is TRBJ1-2, the V gene TRBV13, with a tentative D call TRBD1 (5 bases). The TCR originated in a woman aged 50 to 60 in good health and CMV-seropositive. Sequencing was done on a sample of PBMCs. CDR3 region: CASSTREEGHYGYTF. The CDR3 DNA reads as TGTGCCAGCAGTACTCGGGAGGAGGGGCACTATGGCTACACCTTC.